A selection of T cell receptor beta chains follows, all from one sample in a study of cytomegalovirus exposure and HLA in healthy donors. TCRdb's table, derived via immunoSEQ multiplex PCR, lists solely in-frame clones and lacks some. The sample shows more than 90,000 clones, over 65% of them seen only once. Sequencing used PBMCs. The source of these receptors is an older woman in good health and CMV-seronegative. Each CDR3 is given with its conserved first and last residue. The D gene is left open where the match is weak. Clone size is not always given. Where it is, it says once, few, many or a class for expanded clones.

>TRBJ1-3|.|TRBV10-3|.
CAISESGISSGNTIYF
TGTGCCATCAGTGAATCAGGGATTAGCTCTGGAAACACCATATATTTT
>TRBJ1-2|TRBD1|TRBV2|.
CASSETGTGRAWGYTF
TGTGCCAGCAGTGAAACCGGGACAGGTCGTGCCTGGGGCTACACCTTC
>TRBJ1-1|.|TRBV10-3|once
CAISERDMNTEAFF
TGTGCCATCAGTGAGAGGGACATGAACACTGAAGCTTTCTTT
>TRBJ2-2|TRBD2|TRBV18|.
CASSPPTGGAAGELFF
TGTGCCAGCTCACCACCGACCGGGGGGGCGGCCGGGGAGCTGTTTTTT
>TRBJ2-1|TRBD2|TRBV27|.
CASSFRTSGRGEQFF
TGTGCCAGCAGTTTTAGGACTAGCGGGAGGGGTGAGCAGTTCTTC
>TRBJ1-3|TRBD1|TRBV9|.
CASSAERQGYSGNTIYF
TGTGCCAGCAGCGCCGAAAGACAGGGTTACTCTGGAAACACCATATATTTT
>TRBJ2-5|TRBD2|TRBV2|once
CASETSGNEETQYF
TGTGCCAGCGAGACTAGCGGGAACGAGGAGACCCAGTACTTC
>TRBJ2-2|.|TRBV7-2|.
CASSPRQFRTGELFF
TGTGCCAGCAGCCCGCGACAGTTTCGGACCGGGGAGCTGTTTTTT
>TRBJ2-5|TRBD2|TRBV6-6|.
CASIPSGRAGTQYF
TGTGCCAGCATCCCCAGCGGGAGGGCGGGGACCCAGTACTTC
>TRBJ1-1|TRBD1|TRBV5-1|.
CASSSTGGNTEAFF
TGCGCCAGCAGCTCGACAGGGGGCAACACTGAAGCTTTCTTT
>TRBJ2-7|.|TRBV5-4|few
CASSLYRDGYEQYF
TGTGCCAGCAGCTTATACAGGGATGGATACGAGCAGTACTTC
>TRBJ2-7|TRBD2|TRBV5-1|once
CASSLISGLAVPGEQYF
TGCGCCAGCAGCTTGATATCAGGACTAGCGGTCCCGGGAGAGCAGTACTTC
>TRBJ2-7|TRBD1|TRBV15|once
CATSRGDRPVDYEQYF
TGTGCCACCAGCAGAGGGGACAGGCCGGTTGACTACGAGCAGTACTTC
>TRBJ1-5|.|TRBV29-1|few
CSVAAGVSNQPQHF
TGCAGCGTTGCAGCCGGGGTTAGCAATCAGCCCCAGCATTTT
>TRBJ2-5|.|TRBV7-2|.
CASSLIFRDLSHF
TGTGCCAGCAGCTTAATCTTCCGGGACTTAAGCCACTTC
>TRBJ1-2|.|TRBV6-5|few
CASSYGFGEGYGYTF
TGTGCCAGCAGTTACGGGTTCGGGGAGGGCTATGGCTACACCTTC
>TRBJ2-7|TRBD2|TRBV7-6|few
CASSLERSGTLLYF
TGTGCCAGCAGCTTAGAGAGGAGCGGGACTTTGTTATACTTC
>TRBJ1-1|TRBD1|TRBV9|.
CASSVVAGGVTEAFF
TGTGCCAGCAGCGTAGTAGCAGGGGGCGTCACTGAAGCTTTCTTT
>TRBJ2-3|TRBD2|TRBV5-1|.
CASSLAGVPDTQYF
TGCGCCAGCAGTCTAGCGGGAGTTCCAGATACGCAGTATTTT
>TRBJ2-5|TRBD2|TRBV5-1|.
CASSLAGGFGSGRASETQYF
TGCGCCAGCAGCTTGGCCGGCGGGTTTGGTAGCGGGAGGGCCTCCGAGACCCAGTACTTC
>TRBJ2-1|TRBD2|TRBV6-4|.
CASSETSGGASEQFF
TGTGCCAGCAGTGAGACTAGCGGGGGGGCCAGTGAGCAGTTCTTC
>TRBJ1-1|.|TRBV4-1|.
CASSPPLEGTEAFF
TGCGCCAGCAGCCCTCCTCTGGAGGGGACTGAAGCTTTCTTT
>TRBJ2-1|TRBD2|TRBV6-5|.
CASSSAPGLANNEQFF
TGTGCCAGCAGTTCTGCCCCGGGACTAGCGAACAATGAGCAGTTCTTC
>TRBJ1-1|TRBD1|TRBV4-3|.
CASSQGNRGPTEAFF
TGCGCCAGCAGCCAAGGGAACAGGGGCCCCACTGAAGCTTTCTTT
>TRBJ2-5|TRBD1|TRBV30|few
CAWSGQGGETQYF
TGTGCCTGGAGTGGACAGGGGGGGGAGACCCAGTACTTC
>TRBJ1-1|TRBD1|TRBV7-2|once
CASRYDTTGLNTEAFF
TGTGCCAGCAGATACGACACGACAGGGCTGAACACTGAAGCTTTCTTT
>TRBJ1-2|.|TRBV9|once
CASSVGVGDYYGYTF
TGTGCCAGCAGCGTAGGGGTAGGGGACTACTATGGCTACACCTTC
>TRBJ1-1|.|TRBV11-2|.
CASSLAGVNTEAFF
TGTGCCAGCAGCTTAGCCGGGGTGAACACTGAAGCTTTCTTT
>TRBJ1-2|.|TRBV7-9|.
CASSFTGNYGYTF
TGTGCCAGCAGCTTTACAGGCAACTATGGCTACACCTTC
>TRBJ2-3|TRBD2|TRBV19|.
CATAGVSTDTQYF
TGTGCCACTGCGGGGGTTTCCACAGATACGCAGTATTTT
>TRBJ2-5|.|TRBV25-1|.
CASRTGGETQYF
TGTGCCAGCAGGACAGGAGGAGAGACCCAGTACTTC
>TRBJ2-3|.|TRBV7-9|.
CASSPPSAVPTDTQYF
TGTGCCAGCAGCCCCCCTTCCGCGGTGCCCACAGATACGCAGTATTTT
>TRBJ2-1|.|TRBV6-5|.
CASTNGLNEQFF
TGTGCCAGCACAAACGGACTCAATGAGCAGTTCTTC
>TRBJ2-3|TRBD2|TRBV7-2|.
CASSRGLATDTQYF
TGTGCCAGCAGCCGGGGACTAGCCACAGATACGCAGTATTTT
>TRBJ1-2|.|TRBV2|.
CASSSFPLNYGYTF
TGTGCCAGCAGTTCTTTTCCCCTCAACTATGGCTACACCTTC
>TRBJ1-5|.|TRBV27|.
CASSAGGTVSNQPQHF
TGTGCCAGCAGCGCAGGCGGGACGGTAAGCAATCAGCCCCAGCATTTT
>TRBJ2-7|.|TRBV6-1|.
CASSAGRGYEQYF
TGTGCCAGCAGTGCGGGCAGGGGCTACGAGCAGTACTTC
>TRBJ2-7|.|TRBV7-2|.
CASSFYLSYEQYF
TGTGCCAGCAGCTTCTACCTGTCCTACGAGCAGTACTTC
>TRBJ2-1|TRBD2|TRBV7-9|.
CASSPLGFAGGEQFF
TGTGCCAGCAGCCCCCTCGGTTTCGCGGGAGGTGAGCAGTTCTTC
>TRBJ1-5|.|TRBV6-5|.
CASSLGRTSNQPQHF
TGTGCCAGCAGCCTCGGGAGGACTAGCAATCAGCCCCAGCATTTT
>TRBJ1-1|TRBD1|TRBV10-2|.
CASKSNRGDTEAFF
TGCGCCAGCAAAAGCAACAGGGGGGACACTGAAGCTTTCTTT
>TRBJ2-1|TRBD2|TRBV9|.
CASSVLAGSYNEQFF
TGTGCCAGCAGCGTGTTAGCGGGCTCCTACAATGAGCAGTTCTTC
>TRBJ2-5|TRBD2|TRBV28|.
CASSLIGGSFQETQYF
TGTGCCAGCAGTTTGATTGGCGGGAGTTTCCAAGAGACCCAGTACTTC
>TRBJ2-5|.|TRBV7-2|.
CASSLASRTVTQETQYF
TGTGCCAGCAGCTTAGCCTCGCGGACAGTAACGCAAGAGACCCAGTACTTC
>TRBJ2-7|TRBD2|TRBV30|few
CAWSIERPGGPYEQYF
TGTGCCTGGAGCATAGAAAGGCCGGGAGGGCCCTACGAGCAGTACTTC
>TRBJ2-3|TRBD1|TRBV5-4|.
CASGSARDSQSTDTQYF
TGTGCCAGCGGGTCTGCCCGGGACAGCCAAAGCACAGATACGCAGTATTTT
>TRBJ2-3|TRBD1|TRBV6-1|.
CASSLGQAFTDTQYF
TGTGCCAGCAGCCTGGGACAGGCCTTCACAGATACGCAGTATTTT
>TRBJ1-4|.|TRBV4-3|.
CASSPSSQGTNEKLFF
TGCGCCAGCAGCCCCAGTAGTCAGGGAACTAATGAAAAACTGTTTTTT
>TRBJ2-5|.|TRBV5-5|.
CASSPFWGGRETQYF
TGTGCCAGCAGCCCCTTTTGGGGGGGGCGAGAGACCCAGTACTTC